This T cell receptor (beta chain) was retrieved from a study of metastatic and nonmetastatic thyroid tumors. Notes on the study in general: The reported finding was significantly higher TCR beta diversity in malignant thyroid tumors relative to benign nodules, in blood and tumor.

TCRdb ran MiXCR on the PCR reads. The sample shows about 6,400 clones, 25% to 40% of them seen only once. The germline CDR1 and CDR2 sequences are MDHEN and SYDVKM. The CDR3 totals 12 residues. Trimming removed 4 bases from V and 0 bases from J, with 4 bases in between. Thyroid surgery was preceded by no treatment in any patient. With regard to this clone: Its matching antigen is unknown.

Sequencing was carried out using tumor tissue. This TCR was sampled from a female donor with papillary thyroid cancer or a benign thyroid nodule (not recorded which). Some clones in this sample may be carry-over from other donors' samples. This chain connects TRBV28 to TRBJ2-7; D gene unclear. The CDR3 bases are TGTGCCAGCAGTTCCGACTCCTACGAGCAGTACTTC. Its translation is CASSSDSYEQYF. Based on the CDR3 plus reference TRBV28 and TRBJ2-7, the full variable domain is DVKVTQSSRYLVKRTGEKVFLECVQDMDHENMFWYRQDPGLGLRLIYFSYDVKMKEKGDIPEGYSVSREKKERFSLILESASTNQTSMYLCASSSDSYEQYFGPGTRLTVT.